The T cell receptor (beta chain) under discussion was sequenced for a study of cytomegalovirus exposure and HLA in healthy donors. General study findings and limits: A few CMV-associated chains were confirmed in vitro to be specific for CMV antigens.

V gave up 4 bases and J gave up 6 bases; unmatched junction bases: 8. The CDR3 length is 15 residues. CDR1 WSHSY and CDR2 SAAADI come from the germline V gene. About this clone: Its matching antigen is unknown.

With 60 Vbeta and 13 Jbeta primers, the PCR was carried out. Per the authors' pipeline: Roughly 76 million unique TCR beta chains, about 10 million of them shared, were counted by a later analysis. Sequencing was performed with immunoSEQ multiplex PCR; in TCRdb, only in-frame clones are kept and a portion is missing. V and J calls and clone size are given by that table; D and trimming were obtained from the DNA. The sample lists some 220,000 clones; roughly 84% were seen once. The receptor's source is a girl aged 2 to 9 in good health and CMV-seronegative. The source material was PBMCs. The V and J genes are TRBV10-2 and TRBJ2-7, with 11 bases that match TRBD2. The CDR3 spells CASSGLLAGDPEQYF. CDR3 sequence (DNA): TGCGCCAGCAGTGGTCTACTAGCGGGAGACCCCGAGCAGTACTTC.